Following are 25 T cell receptor beta chains from one sample sequenced in a study of T cell repertoires in cytomegalovirus infection. TCRdb recomputed calls from the reads with MiXCR, one row per CDR3 protein. The profile covers 200,000 to 300,000 distinct CDR3 sequences, with approximately 14% appearing a single time and around 9.5% taken by the ten largest. The sample was PBMCs. The source of these receptors is a human donor in good health (CMV status not recorded). Some clones in this sample may be carry-over from other donors' samples.

The chain joins TRBV19 to TRBJ1-5; no firm D call. Trimming pared 2 bases from V and 0 bases from J, leaving 14 bases between. The CDR3 contains 17 residues. The germline CDR1 and CDR2 sequences are LNHDA and SQIVND (reference sequence). Here the CDR3 reads CASSILGIENSNQPQHF. The CDR3, as DNA: TGTGCCAGTAGTATACTGGGGATTGAGAATAGCAATCAGCCCCAGCATTTT.

This clonotype came up a few times. The chain combines TRBV7-9 with TRBJ1-1, with a possible D match to TRBD1 (6 bases). There are 15 residues in the CDR3. The ends were cut back, 1 base at V and 6 bases at J, with 15 bases in the middle. In germline, CDR1 is SEHNR, CDR2 FQNEAQ (reference sequence). The CDR3 here is CASSLGSGGVAEAFF. The CDR3 bases are TGTGCCAGCAGCTTAGGTTCCGGGGGCGTCGCTGAAGCTTTCTTT.

This chain joins TRBV14 and TRBJ1-1; D gene unclear. Trimming removed 0 bases at V and 8 bases at J, with 10 bases between. The CDR3 is 13 amino acids. CDR1 and CDR2 (germline): SGHDN, FVKESK. This CDR3 is CASSQDLGREAFF. The CDR3 DNA sequence: TGTGCCAGCAGCCAAGATCTGGGGAGGGAAGCTTTCTTT. The full variable domain, with the rest looked up from reference TRBV14 and TRBJ1-1, is EAGVTQFPSHSVIEKGQTVTLRCDPISGHDNLYWYRRVMGKEIKFLLHFVKESKQDESGMPNNRFLAERTGGTYSTLKVQPAELEDSGVYFCASSQDLGREAFFGQGTRLTVV.

The rearrangement uses TRBV6-2 or TRBV6-3 and TRBJ2-2, with 12 bases that match TRBD2. The CDR3 has 18 amino acids. Germline CDR1 MNHEY, CDR2 SVGEGT. V lost 0 bases and J lost 5; bases outside the gene matches: 7. The CDR3 here is CASSYSKVGLAGTGELFF. The CDR3 coding sequence is TGTGCCAGCAGTTACTCGAAAGTCGGACTAGCGGGGACCGGGGAGCTGTTTTTT.

Concerning this clonotype: Sequence at one end of the junction differs from germline and may be a read error. The chain links TRBV20-1 to TRBJ2-1; weak D call: TRBD1 (6 bases). CDR1 DFQATT and CDR2 SNEGSKA come from the germline V gene (reference sequence). CDR3 length equals 14 residues. The CDR3 DNA follows: TGCAGTGCTAGCGGTCGGGACATCTACAATGAGCAGCTCTTC. It codes for CSASGRDIYNEQLF.

This chain uses TRBV6-2 or TRBV6-3 with TRBJ1-5; D gene ambiguous. Per the germline V gene, CDR1 is MNHEY and CDR2 is SVGEGT. V gave up 6 bases and J gave up 3 bases, with 12 bases separating them. The CDR3 totals 14 residues. CDR3 sequence (DNA): TGTGCCAGCAGCCCGTACAGTCACAATCAGCCCCAGCATTTT. As protein: CASSPYSHNQPQHF.

The chain couples TRBV6-6 to TRBJ2-2; unclear D gene. Germline V lookup: CDR1 MNHNY, CDR2 SVGAGI (reference sequence). The CDR3 contains 12 residues. Trimming left V 1 base short and J 7 bases short, with 4 bases between. The CDR3 region has the DNA TGTGCCAGCAGTTACTGGGACGGGGAGCTGTTTTTT. It yields the protein CASSYWDGELFF.

This clonotype was observed many times. V usage is TRBV7-9 and J usage is TRBJ2-7; D uncertain. Germline-derived CDR1 and CDR2 are SEHNR and FQNEAQ (reference sequence). The CDR3 length is 14 residues. V was cut by 1 base and J by 3 bases, with 10 bases left in between. The CDR3 loop reads CASSLDPAYYEQYF. The CDR3 DNA reads TGTGCCAGCAGCTTAGATCCAGCATACTACGAGCAGTACTTC.

This clonotype has a count of ten or more. The chain couples TRBV7-2 to TRBJ2-3; D perhaps matches TRBD2 (5 bases). Germline-derived CDR1 and CDR2 are SGHTA and FQGNSA. CDR3 size: 13 residues. Between the trimmed V and J ends, which lost 6 bases and 6 bases, there was a span of 13 bases. CDR3 nucleotides: TGTGCCAGCAGGATAACGCCGGGGGATACGCAGTATTTT. Its translation is CASRITPGDTQYF.

This clonotype was seen ten or more times. The gene calls are TRBV27 and TRBJ2-5, with 14 bases fitting TRBD2. Trimming at V came to 0 bases and at J to 1 base, leaving 4 bases not matched to a gene. The CDR3 runs to 18 residues. Per germline, CDR1 MNHEY and CDR2 SMNVEV (reference sequence). CDR3 DNA: TGTGCCAGCAGTTTATCCTACGGGACTAGCGGGAGCCAAGAGACCCAGTACTTC. Its translation: CASSLSYGTSGSQETQYF.

V is TRBV20-1 and J is TRBJ1-4; possible D gene TRBD1, 5 bases. The CDR3 runs to 13 residues. Between the trimmed V and J ends, which lost 3 bases and 13 bases, there was a span of 18 bases. Germline loops: CDR1 DFQATT, CDR2 SNEGSKA (reference sequence). The DNA for the CDR3 is TGCAGTGCTAGTTTCGATGGGGGAAGGAGACTGTTTTTT. The encoded protein is CSASFDGGRRLFF.

This clonotype was seen only a few times. This sequence joins TRBV20-1 and TRBJ2-1; 7 bases match TRBD2. Germline V gives CDR1 DFQATT, CDR2 SNEGSKA (reference sequence). The CDR3 spans 15 residues. The trim removed 2 bases at V and 0 bases at J, leaving 4 bases unmatched. CDR3 nucleotide sequence: TGCAGTGCTAGATTGGGACTAAACTCCTACAATGAGCAGTTCTTC. The encoded protein is CSARLGLNSYNEQFF.

The chain combines TRBV4-1 with TRBJ2-7; TRBD1 matches 11 bases. V trimming: 3 bases; J trimming: 4 bases; junction bases outside the gene matches: 5. The CDR3 has 15 residues. The germline gives CDR1 MGHRA, CDR2 YSYEKL. For the CDR3, the DNA is TGCGCCAGCAGCCAGACGGGACAGGGGGTTTACGAGCAGTACTTC. Its translation is CASSQTGQGVYEQYF.

This clonotype has just one count. A much larger clone lies one base from this, so it may be a read error. V gene TRBV24-1 combines with J gene TRBJ1-5; D gene uncertain. Looked up from germline, CDR1 is KGHDR and CDR2 is SFDVKD. This CDR3 has 13 residues. The CDR3 region has the DNA TGTGCCACCAGTGATTTTGGTGATCGGACCCAGCAGTTT. It is translated as CATSDFGDRTQQF.

Notes on this clonotype: Being one base from a much bigger clone, this may be a read error. The chain has TRBV7-3 and TRBJ2-5; D might be TRBD2 (5 bases). CDR1 and CDR2 from the germline V gene are SGHTA and FQGTGA. The CDR3 length is 13 residues. Trimming removed 8 bases at V and 2 bases at J, with 12 bases between. In DNA form, the CDR3 reads TGTGCCAGCGGCGCCGGGGAGCAAGAGACCCAGTACTTC. Residues: CASGAGEQETQYF.

This clonotype was seen repeatedly, ten times or more. V and J are TRBV19 and TRBJ2-2, with TRBD1 matching over 9 bases. V dropped 7 bases and J dropped 3; count of bases not matched to a gene: 6. The CDR3 is made up of 15 amino acids. Per germline, CDR1 LNHDA and CDR2 SQIVND (reference sequence). CDR3 protein: CASKGQGVYTGELFF. CDR3 nucleotides: TGTGCCAGTAAGGGACAGGGCGTCTACACCGGGGAGCTGTTTTTT.

This clonotype has at least ten counts. The chain uses TRBV7-2 and TRBJ2-5; 7 bases line up with TRBD2. V was clipped by 5 bases and J by 5 bases; unmatched bases: 5. The CDR3 extends over 13 amino acids. Germline-derived CDR1 and CDR2 are SGHTA and FQGNSA. In nucleotides, the CDR3 is TGTGCCAGCAGCGGACTAGGACGCGAGACCCAGTACTTC. It translates to CASSGLGRETQYF.

J is TRBJ1-2 and V is TRBV7-2, with D perhaps TRBD1 (6 bases). The CDR3 sequence is 15 residues long. Trimming pared 5 bases from V and 8 bases from J, leaving 21 bases between. Germline CDR1 reads SGHTA; CDR2 reads FQGNSA. The CDR3 sequence: CASSPWGADYEGYTF. As DNA, the CDR3 is TGTGCCAGCAGCCCCTGGGGGGCAGACTACGAGGGCTACACCTTC.

A few counts support this clonotype. The CDR3 loop is CATSRDIGETQYF. Written as DNA, the CDR3 is TGTGCCACCAGCAGAGATATTGGGGAGACCCAGTACTTC. The J gene is TRBJ2-5, the V gene TRBV15; unclear D gene. CDR1 and CDR2 from the germline V gene are LNHNV and YYDKDF (reference sequence). The CDR3 totals 13 residues. V was clipped by 0 bases and J by 5 bases, with 7 bases between them.

The chain couples TRBV20-1 to TRBJ2-7; TRBD2 aligns across 10 bases. Per the germline V gene, CDR1 is DFQATT and CDR2 is SNEGSKA (reference sequence). The CDR3 has 13 amino acids. Trimming removed 5 bases from V and 3 bases from J; junction bases left unmatched: 4. The CDR3: CSARTSGVYEQYF. The CDR3 nucleotides are TGCAGTGCTCGGACTAGCGGAGTCTACGAGCAGTACTTC.

The chain combines TRBV9 with TRBJ2-2; 8 bases align to TRBD1. Trimming cost V 7 bases and J 5 bases; bases outside gene matches: 7. This CDR3 comprises 14 residues. The germline V gene has CDR1 SGDLS and CDR2 YYNGEE. The CDR3 sequence is CASGGRGLTGELFF. The CDR3 DNA reads TGTGCCAGCGGCGGCAGGGGGCTTACCGGGGAGCTGTTTTTT.

The rearrangement uses TRBV2 and TRBJ2-1, with 7 bases aligning to TRBD1. V lost 0 bases, J lost 14 bases, and 4 bases stayed unmatched. The CDR3 consists of 12 residues. Per germline, CDR1 SNHLY and CDR2 FYNNEI. The CDR3 sequence: CASSEAGGAEFF. CDR3 coding DNA: TGTGCCAGCAGTGAAGCAGGGGGCGCAGAGTTCTTC.

The chain links TRBV28 to TRBJ2-7; weak D call: TRBD1 (6 bases). Germline V gives CDR1 MDHEN, CDR2 SYDVKM. CDR3 length equals 14 residues. With 7 bases removed from V and 2 bases from J, the gap between germline ends came to 15 bases. CDR3 sequence reads: CASTGVDFTYEQYF. CDR3 in DNA: TGTGCCAGCACAGGGGTGGACTTCACCTACGAGCAGTACTTC.

At least ten counts were recorded for this clonotype. The CDR3 DNA sequence: TGTGCCAGCAGCTGGGCGGGAGGTGCTGGGGGTTCCTACAATGAGCAGTTCTTC. Its translation: CASSWAGGAGGSYNEQFF. The chain recombines TRBV6-2 or TRBV6-3 with TRBJ2-1, with 8 positions matching TRBD2. The CDR3 spans 18 residues. With 6 bases clipped from V and 1 base from J, the junction kept 14 bases outside the gene matches. Germline V gene lookup returns CDR1 MNHEY and CDR2 SVGEGT.

This clonotype has a handful of counts. The junction does not match germline at one end; this may be a read error. Here the CDR3 reads CASSLLSGGRTDTQYF. As DNA, the CDR3 is TGCGCCAGCAGCTTGTTGAGCGGGGGGCGCACAGATACGCAGTATTTT. V is TRBV5-8 and J is TRBJ2-3, with 9 positions matching TRBD2. Germline values: CDR1 SGHTS, CDR2 YDEGEE. The length of the CDR3 is 16 residues.